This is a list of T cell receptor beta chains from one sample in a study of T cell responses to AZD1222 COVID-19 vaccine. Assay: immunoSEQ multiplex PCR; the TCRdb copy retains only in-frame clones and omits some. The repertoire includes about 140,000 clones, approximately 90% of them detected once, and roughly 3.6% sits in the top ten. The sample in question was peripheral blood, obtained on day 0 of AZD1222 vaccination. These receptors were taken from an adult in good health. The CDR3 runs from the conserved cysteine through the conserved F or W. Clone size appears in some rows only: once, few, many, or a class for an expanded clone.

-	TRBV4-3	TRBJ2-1	CASSQGVASGYNEQFF
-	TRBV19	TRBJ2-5	CASSFSGTQETQYF
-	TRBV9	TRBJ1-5	CASSVGGRQPQHF
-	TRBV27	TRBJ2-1	CASSFRGGEQFF
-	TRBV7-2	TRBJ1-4	CASSLNMVEKLFF
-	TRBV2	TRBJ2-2	CASSETRLAGGAAGELFF
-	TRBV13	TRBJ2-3	CASSSESGGAADTQYF
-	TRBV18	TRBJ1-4	CASSLVQPTNEKLFF
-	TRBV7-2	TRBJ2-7	CASSGGGSVYEQYF
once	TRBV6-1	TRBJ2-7	CASSESRQGPYEQYF